This T cell receptor (beta chain) stems from a study of blood T cell repertoires in COVID-19. CDR1 and CDR2 from the germline V gene are SGHVS and FNYEAQ. With V trimmed by 3 bases and J by 1 base, 1 base remained unmatched. The CDR3 has 15 residues. Method: immunoSEQ multiplex PCR; TCRdb's copy keeps in-frame clones and lacks some. The sample records 150,000 to 200,000 clones, 80% to 90% being singletons. Sequencing was performed on PBMCs or T cells enriched from blood (not recorded which). The sequence was obtained from a woman under 30 who had recovered from COVID-19. V usage is TRBV7-6 and J usage is TRBJ1-1, with 11 bases identical to TRBD1. CDR3 residues: CASSLGTGGNTEAFF. The CDR3 region has the DNA TGTGCCAGCAGCTTGGGGACAGGGGGGAACACTGAAGCTTTCTTT.